A single sample is the source of the 24 T cell receptor beta chains below, sequenced in a study of radiation and T cells in renal cell carcinoma. Stated time point: baseline pretreatment blood. The treatment is: 15 Gy SBRT to primary tumor, nephrectomy 4 weeks later. This table comes from immunoSEQ multiplex PCR, and its TCRdb copy is limited to in-frame clones, with some not included. The repertoire has approximately 140,000 clones, over 80% of them found once; the top ten carry 20% to 25%. The source was blood, collected from a patient whose treatment included radiotherapy and nephrectomy. The receptors were sampled from a woman between 50 and 59 years old with renal cell carcinoma.

The chain employs TRBV10-3 and TRBJ2-5; tentatively, D is TRBD2 (5 bases). Per the germline V gene, CDR1 is ENHRY and CDR2 is SYGVKD. Trimming stripped 5 bases from V and 2 bases from J, with 9 bases between. The length of the CDR3 is 13 residues. The CDR3 region is CAISLTTQETQYF. In DNA, the CDR3 is TGTGCCATCAGTCTGACTACACAAGAGACCCAGTACTTC.

V and J are TRBV4-3 and TRBJ2-5; D uncertain. This CDR3 has 13 residues. V lost 3 bases to trimming and J lost 5 bases, with 10 bases between them. From germline, CDR1 is LGHNA and CDR2 YSLEER. CDR3 in DNA: TGCGCCAGCAGCCATAGGGTGTCCGAGACCCAGTACTTC. Translation gives CASSHRVSETQYF.

This clone has just a few counts. The V call is TRBV4-3, the J call TRBJ2-2, with 8 bases identical to TRBD2. CDR3 length: 16 residues. Germline CDR1 and CDR2: LGHNA and YSLEER. The V gene end was trimmed by 1 base and the J gene end by 8 bases; junction bases not matched to a gene: 9. The CDR3 bases are TGCGCCAGCAGCCAAGTTCCAGCGGGGGAGGTAGGGGAGCTGTTTTTT. It yields the protein CASSQVPAGEVGELFF.

The V and J genes are TRBV20-1 and TRBJ2-7; D is uncertain. The CDR3 is 11 residues long. CDR1 and CDR2 from the germline V gene are DFQATT and SNEGSKA (reference sequence). Trimming removed 5 bases from V and 4 bases from J, with 9 bases in between. CDR3 nucleotides: TGCAGTGCTCGAAACGGGTACGAGCAGTACTTC. It yields the protein CSARNGYEQYF.

This rearrangement joins TRBV6-1 to TRBJ1-2, with a weak D call TRBD1 (6 bases). The germline V gene encodes CDR1 MNHNS and CDR2 SASEGT. CDR3 size: 17 residues. V was pared by 0 bases and J by 4 bases, with 18 bases between. CDR3 loop: CASSEAIRSRGGYGYTF. The CDR3 DNA is TGTGCCAGCAGTGAAGCGATACGTTCCAGGGGAGGCTATGGCTACACCTTC.

The rearrangement joins TRBV25-1 to TRBJ2-1; a weak D match, TRBD2 (6 bases). From germline, CDR1 is MGHDK and CDR2 SYGVNS. The V gene lost 5 bases and the J gene lost 0 bases, with 11 bases spanning the gap. The length of the CDR3 is 15 residues. The CDR3 DNA is TGTGCCAGCAGTAGGCGGGGCTACTCCTACAATGAGCAGTTCTTC. Translated: CASSRRGYSYNEQFF.

The V call is TRBV4-3, the J call TRBJ2-3, with D uncertain. V shed 2 bases and J shed 5 bases, with 11 bases lying between them. This CDR3 is 14 amino acids long. The germline gives CDR1 LGHNA, CDR2 YSLEER. The CDR3 sequence: CASSQNTKGDTQYF. For the CDR3, the DNA is TGCGCCAGCAGCCAAAACACAAAGGGAGATACGCAGTATTTT.

The V gene is TRBV4-1, the J gene TRBJ1-5; perhaps TRBD1 as D (5 bases). From germline, CDR1 is MGHRA and CDR2 YSYEKL. This CDR3 contains 18 residues. Trimming shortened V by 3 bases and J by 0 bases, and 18 bases separated the two germline ends. Here the CDR3 DNA reads TGCGCCAGCAGCCATATCATCGGGACGGCTTATAGCAATCAGCCCCAGCATTTT. Translating gives CASSHIIGTAYSNQPQHF.

This chain joins TRBV9 and TRBJ1-1; D might be TRBD1 (5 bases). This CDR3 has 15 amino acids. Between the trimmed V and J ends, which lost 4 bases and 5 bases, there was a span of 18 bases. Germline CDR1 and CDR2: SGDLS and YYNGEE. CDR3 coding DNA: TGTGCCAGCAGCCTCGAGCCAGGGTTAGGGACTGAAGCTTTCTTT. Protein product: CASSLEPGLGTEAFF.

This clone is deemed medium-sized. The chain recombines TRBV6-4 with TRBJ2-3; the match to TRBD2 covers 11 bases. The germline gives CDR1 MRHNA, CDR2 SNTAGT. The CDR3 consists of 15 residues. With 0 bases clipped from V and 4 bases from J, the junction kept 0 bases outside the gene matches. CDR3 loop: CASSDSSGGADTQYF. In nucleotides, the CDR3 is TGTGCCAGCAGTGACTCTAGCGGGGGGGCAGATACGCAGTATTTT.

The rearrangement uses TRBV6-4 and TRBJ1-2; D uncertain. Trimming pared 8 bases from V and 5 bases from J, leaving 27 bases between. CDR1 and CDR2 (germline): MRHNA, SNTAGT. This CDR3 is 17 amino acids long. CDR3 region: CASPLFTNNLKTYGYTF. The CDR3 bases are TGTGCCAGCCCGCTCTTTACAAACAATCTAAAAACTTATGGCTACACCTTC.

The rearrangement joins TRBV19 to TRBJ1-5; D possibly corresponds to TRBD1 (6 bases). Germline V gene sequence: CDR1 LNHDA, CDR2 SQIVND (reference sequence). V was pared by 0 bases and J by 2 bases, with 8 bases between. CDR3 length equals 15 residues. The CDR3 loop reads CASSIEGAGNQPQHF. CDR3 nucleotides: TGTGCCAGTAGTATAGAGGGGGCGGGCAATCAGCCCCAGCATTTT.

The rearrangement uses TRBV4-1 and TRBJ1-5, with 9 bases identical to TRBD1. Germline V gene sequence: CDR1 MGHRA, CDR2 YSYEKL. The V segment lost 1 base and the J segment 7 bases; nucleotides outside the gene matches: 5. The CDR3 totals 15 residues. CDR3 bases: TGCGCCAGCAGCCAAGGGGGGACAGGGAAGCAGCCCCAGCATTTT. Translating it yields CASSQGGTGKQPQHF.

The chain is built from TRBV6-5 and TRBJ1-1, with TRBD1 matching over 7 bases. Germline loops: CDR1 MNHEY, CDR2 SVGAGI. Trimming cost V 5 bases and J 3 bases; bases outside gene matches: 3. This CDR3 region has 13 residues. DNA for the CDR3: TGTGCCAGCAGTCGCCAGGGGGACACTGAAGCTTTCTTT. Amino acids: CASSRQGDTEAFF.

Comment on this clone: At one of its ends the junction is not consistent with the germline gene, which may arise from a read error. The genes are TRBV25-1 and TRBJ1-4; TRBD1 is a possible D gene (6 bases). The CDR3 runs to 15 residues. Looked up from germline, CDR1 is MGHDK and CDR2 is SYGVNS. As DNA, the CDR3 is TGTGCCAACAGTGAATATATAGGGGGAGATGAAAAACTGTTTTTT. The encoded protein is CANSEYIGGDEKLFF.

The V gene is TRBV18, the J gene TRBJ2-1; tentative D call: TRBD2 (5 bases). The CDR3 runs to 14 residues. Looked up from germline, CDR1 is KGHSH and CDR2 is LQKENI. The V and J ends lost 6 bases and 7 bases respectively, with 16 bases between them. The CDR3 region is CASSGSGQVNEQFF. For the CDR3, the DNA is TGTGCCAGCTCTGGGAGTGGCCAAGTGAATGAGCAGTTCTTC. The whole variable domain, filled in from reference TRBV18 and TRBJ2-1, reads NAGVMQNPRHLVRRRGQEARLRCSPMKGHSHVYWYRQLPEEGLKFMVYLQKENIIDESGMPKERFSAEFPKEGPSILRIQQVVRGDSAAYFCASSGSGQVNEQFFGPGTRLTVL.

The genes are TRBV9 and TRBJ2-1, with TRBD2 identical over 12 bases. The CDR3 sequence is 15 residues long. The junction had 7 bases not matched to a gene; V was cut back by 0 bases and J by 12 bases. The germline V gene encodes CDR1 SGDLS and CDR2 YYNGEE. The CDR3 DNA reads TGTGCCAGCAGCGTAGCCCGACTAGCGGGAGAGGTGCAGTTCTTC. As protein: CASSVARLAGEVQFF.

J is TRBJ2-7 and V is TRBV5-4, with D unclear. CDR3 length: 13 residues. Germline V gives CDR1 SGHNT, CDR2 YYREEE (reference sequence). The V end lost 3 bases, the J end lost 7 bases, and 14 bases lay between the germline ends. CDR3 sequence reads: CASSSDTSREQYF. The CDR3 nucleotides are TGTGCCAGCAGCTCCGACACCTCACGTGAGCAGTACTTC.

The chain joins TRBV7-2 to TRBJ2-6; D is possibly TRBD1 (6 bases). CDR3 size: 17 residues. Germline-derived CDR1 and CDR2 are SGHTA and FQGNSA. V dropped 3 bases and J dropped 3 bases, with 15 bases sitting between them. The CDR3 protein is CASSLAGAVSGANVLTF. CDR3 nucleotide sequence: TGTGCCAGCAGCTTGGCAGGGGCAGTGAGTGGGGCCAACGTCCTGACTTTC.

The chain is built from TRBV5-8 and TRBJ2-7; the D is unclear. The CDR3 extends over 11 amino acids. The V gene lost 1 base and the J gene lost 6 bases, with 5 bases spanning the gap. The germline CDR1 and CDR2 sequences are SGHTS and YDEGEE. The CDR3 spells CASSLIGEQYF. In DNA form, the CDR3 reads TGTGCCAGCAGCTTGATTGGCGAGCAGTACTTC.

In DNA, the CDR3 is TGTGCCACCAGCAGAGAGTCGCCTCCAGATACGCAGTATTTT. Protein: CATSRESPPDTQYF. The chain has TRBV15 and TRBJ2-3; no clear D. V gave up 0 bases and J gave up 4 bases, with 8 bases separating them. Per the germline V gene, CDR1 is LNHNV and CDR2 is YYDKDF (reference sequence). The CDR3 is 14 residues long.

This sequence joins TRBV27 and TRBJ1-5, with a weak D call TRBD1 (5 bases). The CDR3 consists of 16 residues. The germline V gene encodes CDR1 MNHEY and CDR2 SMNVEV (reference sequence). The ends were cut back, 6 bases at V and 6 bases at J, with 21 bases in the middle. The CDR3 is CASRVEGQAAGQPQHF. CDR3 bases: TGTGCCAGCAGGGTGGAGGGGCAGGCGGCGGGTCAGCCCCAGCATTTT.

The V and J genes are TRBV27 and TRBJ2-7, with 7 bases matching TRBD1. CDR3 length equals 13 residues. Germline V gives CDR1 MNHEY, CDR2 SMNVEV (reference sequence). Trimming at V came to 3 bases and at J to 7 bases, leaving 6 bases not matched to a gene. The chain's CDR3 is CASSFGTVGEQYF. CDR3 sequence (DNA): TGTGCCAGCAGTTTCGGGACAGTGGGGGAGCAGTACTTC.

A few counts support this clone. The chain has TRBV14 and TRBJ1-4; D unresolved. Germline CDR1 is SGHDN and CDR2 is FVKESK. Trimming removed 2 bases at V and 8 bases at J, with 6 bases between. The CDR3 loop spans 12 amino acids. In nucleotides, the CDR3 is TGTGCCAGCAGCCAAATAAGGGAAAAACTGTTTTTT. Protein product: CASSQIREKLFF.